Below, 8 T cell receptor beta chains from the same sample are listed, as sequenced in a study of shared clonotypes between healthy human individuals. Generated by immunoSEQ multiplex PCR, the TCRdb table keeps only in-frame clones and is missing some. The data show about 2.1 million clones, about 94% seen once. Naive CD8 isolation took CD45RO-negative cells positively selected for CCR7 and excluded terminally differentiated effector memory CD45RA+ cells. The sample was naive CD8+ T cells from PBMCs. These receptors came from a man between 18 and 35 years old in good health. Some clones in this sample may be carry-over from other donors' samples.

The chain uses TRBV6-5 and TRBJ2-2; D is uncertain. Germline V lookup: CDR1 MNHEY, CDR2 SVGAGI. Trimming removed 3 bases from V and 0 bases from J, with 11 bases in between. This CDR3 is 16 amino acids long. CDR3 amino acids: CASSYLGRSNTGELFF. CDR3 DNA sequence: TGTGCCAGCAGTTATCTGGGCAGGTCGAACACCGGGGAGCTGTTTTTT.

The chain recombines TRBV7-2 with TRBJ2-5; 7 positions agree with TRBD2. CDR1 is SGHTA and CDR2 is FQGNSA in the germline V gene. The junction had 15 bases not matched to a gene; V was cut back by 6 bases and J by 5 bases. The CDR3 totals 16 residues. Here the CDR3 DNA reads TGTGCCAGCAGTTCGAAAGGGCACGGGAGGTTCGAGACCCAGTACTTC. Translated: CASSSKGHGRFETQYF.

The chain joins TRBV7-2 to TRBJ2-2; a possible D gene is TRBD1 (6 bases). V shed 4 bases and J shed 1 base, with 13 bases lying between them. This CDR3 has 16 amino acids. Looked up from germline, CDR1 is SGHTA and CDR2 is FQGNSA. CDR3 loop: CASSSRQALNTGELFF. In nucleotides, the CDR3 is TGTGCCAGCAGCTCCCGACAGGCCCTGAACACCGGGGAGCTGTTTTTT.

The chain uses TRBV27 and TRBJ2-7; D is possibly TRBD2 (6 bases). CDR1 is MNHEY, CDR2 SMNVEV, per germline (reference sequence). Between the trimmed V and J ends, which lost 5 bases and 6 bases, there was a span of 14 bases. CDR3 length: 13 amino acids. For the CDR3, the DNA is TGTGCCAGCAGTCCGCGCGGGATGGGCGAGCAGTACTTC. Its protein is CASSPRGMGEQYF.

The chain uses TRBV7-9 and TRBJ2-7; 8 bases agree with TRBD2. The CDR3 is 15 amino acids. J gave up 2 bases and V 6 bases, and 9 bases lay outside the gene matches. Germline V CDR1 and CDR2: SEHNR, FQNEAQ (reference sequence). The CDR3 region is CASSAGTSNAYEQYF. Here the CDR3 DNA reads TGTGCCAGCAGTGCGGGGACTAGTAATGCCTACGAGCAGTACTTC.

The chain couples TRBV5-4 to TRBJ2-3; D might be TRBD1 (6 bases). The CDR3 totals 14 residues. The V and J ends lost 7 bases and 6 bases respectively, with 18 bases between them. Germline V gene sequence: CDR1 SGHNT, CDR2 YYREEE (reference sequence). In DNA, the CDR3 is TGTGCCAGCTCCCAGTTGGGACAAGAGGATACGCAGTATTTT. It codes for CASSQLGQEDTQYF.

The chain has TRBV28 and TRBJ2-1; D possibly corresponds to TRBD1 (7 bases). Germline CDR1 and CDR2: MDHEN and SYDVKM. Between the trimmed V and J ends, which lost 9 bases and 12 bases, there was a span of 30 bases. This CDR3 region has 16 residues. The CDR3, as DNA: TGTGCCAGTTCTTCTATCAGGGGGGCGGATTATAGGATGCAGTTCTTC. It translates to CASSSIRGADYRMQFF.

The rearrangement uses TRBV2 and TRBJ2-7, with a weak D call TRBD2 (7 bases). The germline CDR1 and CDR2 sequences are SNHLY and FYNNEI. CDR3 length: 14 amino acids. Trimming cost V 0 bases and J 3 bases, with 9 bases left between them. The CDR3 region has the DNA TGTGCCAGCAGTGAAGCAGGGGGGGTCTACGAGCAGTACTTC. It specifies CASSEAGGVYEQYF.